This T cell receptor beta chain was sequenced for a study of T cell responses to AZD1222 COVID-19 vaccine. Study-wide results and limits: Mostly white British, mostly female donors; authors suggested clonal diversity may be underestimated. The breadth and depth of Spike-specific TCRs increased once two AZD1222 doses had been given.

Generated by immunoSEQ multiplex PCR, the TCRdb table keeps only in-frame clones and is missing some. The sample lists about 59,000 clones, roughly 82% occurring once. To note about this clone: Antigen specificity is unknown.

V was pared by 2 bases and J by 4 bases, with 15 bases between. Germline loops: CDR1 SGHTA, CDR2 FQGNSA. This CDR3 region has 16 residues. This clonotype was obtained from an adult in good health. Here the sequenced sample was peripheral blood, taken on day 0 of AZD1222 vaccination. This chain links TRBV7-2 with TRBJ1-3; D not resolved. The CDR3 bases are TGTGCCAGCAGCTTATTGGTACATAGTACGGGAAACACCATATATTTT. This codes for CASSLLVHSTGNTIYF.